Presented here are 10 T cell receptor beta chains from one specimen sequenced in a study of Ad26.COV2.S vaccination and SARS-CoV-2 variants. The treatment was: roughly 19 received Ad26.COV2.S at low or high dose, single or two shots; 5 received placebo; per-sample allocation not given. Sampling was done on day 63 after the first vaccine or placebo injection. The method was immunoSEQ multiplex PCR; TCRdb's version includes in-frame clones alone and lacks a portion of them. This table has fewer than 500,000 clones, roughly nine tenths appearing once. The source was peripheral blood, collected in a trial of Ad26.COV2.S vaccine versus placebo. These receptors all come from a person aged 18-60 years who received the Ad26.COV2.S COVID-19 vaccine or a placebo.

This rearrangement joins TRBV28 to TRBJ1-1, with D uncertain. V shed 2 bases and J shed 7 bases, with 8 bases lying between them. The CDR3 spans 12 residues. Germline assignment: CDR1 MDHEN and CDR2 SYDVKM. The CDR3 is CASSLRGNEAFF. In nucleotides, the CDR3 is TGTGCCAGCAGTTTACGAGGGAATGAAGCTTTCTTT.

This clone was seen just once. The CDR3 protein is CASSSPAYMEAFF. The DNA of the CDR3 is TGTGCCAGCAGCTCGCCGGCCTACATGGAAGCTTTCTTT. The chain carries TRBV7-2 and TRBJ1-1, with unresolved D. The ends were cut back, 4 bases at V and 8 bases at J, with 14 bases in the middle. Germline CDR1 SGHTA, CDR2 FQGNSA. The CDR3 length is 13 residues.

The genes are TRBV29-1 and TRBJ1-2, with D possibly matching TRBD1 (5 bases). Germline V gene lookup returns CDR1 SQVTM and CDR2 ANQGSEA. Trimming removed 3 bases from V and 3 bases from J, with 17 bases in between. The CDR3 is 15 amino acids. CDR3 in amino acids: CSVDSRQGFYYGYTF. CDR3 coding DNA: TGCAGCGTTGATTCTCGGCAGGGCTTTTACTATGGCTACACCTTC.

The V gene is TRBV19, the J gene TRBJ1-1, with D tentatively TRBD1 (6 bases). The ends were cut back, 3 bases at V and 5 bases at J, with 22 bases in the middle. In germline, CDR1 is LNHDA, CDR2 SQIVND (reference sequence). CDR3 length equals 17 residues. This CDR3 reads CASSIGGGRSVGTEAFF. The CDR3 DNA follows: TGTGCCAGTAGTATCGGAGGGGGGCGCTCAGTGGGGACTGAAGCTTTCTTT.

Of note for this clone: Distinct nucleotide sequences in the sample also encode this CDR3. This chain joins TRBV7-2 and TRBJ1-1; D ambiguous. Germline lookup yields CDR1 SGHTA and CDR2 FQGNSA. Trimming cost V 0 bases and J 0 bases, with 5 bases left between them. The CDR3 loop spans 14 amino acids. CDR3 in amino acids: CASSLAGLNTEAFF. The DNA of the CDR3 is TGTGCCAGCAGCTTAGCTGGGTTGAACACTGAAGCTTTCTTT.

The V call is TRBV19, the J call TRBJ2-5, with 9 bases aligning to TRBD1. Germline CDR1 reads LNHDA; CDR2 reads SQIVND (reference sequence). The CDR3 sequence is 14 residues long. V dropped 4 bases and J dropped 5; count of bases not matched to a gene: 5. The DNA of the CDR3 is TGTGCCAGTAGTACCACAGGGGGCAGGGAGACCCAGTACTTC. Encoded protein: CASSTTGGRETQYF.

The V call is TRBV27, the J call TRBJ2-3, with 9 bases lining up with TRBD2. The J segment lost 0 bases and the V segment lost 5 bases, leaving 9 bases of the junction unmatched. Germline V gives CDR1 MNHEY, CDR2 SMNVEV (reference sequence). The CDR3 covers 17 residues. The CDR3 nucleotides read TGTGCCAGCAGTCCCCTTAGGACTAGCGATAGCACAGATACGCAGTATTTT. It encodes CASSPLRTSDSTDTQYF.

The chain carries TRBV9 and TRBJ2-5; unclear D gene. Deletions cut 2 bases from V and 9 bases from J, with 17 bases between. The germline CDR1 and CDR2 sequences are SGDLS and YYNGEE. The CDR3 has 14 amino acids. CDR3 sequence: CASSVASSWVAQYF. CDR3 DNA sequence: TGTGCCAGCAGCGTTGCCAGCTCGTGGGTGGCCCAGTACTTC.

The J gene is TRBJ2-7, the V gene TRBV7-9; D call uncertain. The CDR3 has 13 residues. Per the germline V gene, CDR1 is SEHNR and CDR2 is FQNEAQ (reference sequence). V shed 5 bases and J shed 3 bases, with 11 bases lying between them. In DNA, the CDR3 is TGTGCCAGCAGCAAACACCTGGACTACGAGCAGTACGTC. It specifies CASSKHLDYEQYV.

The chain links TRBV20-1 to TRBJ1-2; D is undetermined. CDR1 DFQATT and CDR2 SNEGSKA come from the germline V gene (reference sequence). V lost 3 bases and J lost 2, with 4 bases in between. The CDR3 spans 11 residues. CDR3 in DNA: TGCAGTGCTAGTGTAAACTATGGCTACACCTTC. It specifies CSASVNYGYTF.